This T cell receptor beta chain was observed in a study of radiotherapy plus CTLA-4 blockade in lung cancer. Focal radiation plus CTLA-4 blockade with ipilimumab was given to patients with chemo-refractory metastatic non-small-cell lung cancer. Study-wide findings and caveats: TCR clones originating in tumors grew in number in blood after radiotherapy plus ipilimumab.

Some clones are missing from TCRdb's copy, which holds only in-frame ones; the method was immunoSEQ multiplex PCR. The top ten hold around 0.85% of the sample, which has 81,000 or so clones, around 87% seen once. This CDR3 is built from 13 residues. The germline CDR1 and CDR2 sequences are MNHEY and SVGAGI. Comment on this clone: The target antigen is unknown. A read error may account for a junction end that differs from germline.

This TCR derives from a human donor with non-small cell lung cancer who had stable disease on radiotherapy plus ipilimumab. The rearrangement joins TRBV6-5 to TRBJ1-1; 7 bases agree with TRBD1. The source material was peripheral blood, sampled from a patient treated with radiotherapy plus ipilimumab. The CDR3 protein is CASSEAIFGQEDF. CDR3 bases: TGTGCCAGCAGTGAAGCCATCTTCGGACAGGAGGATTTT.